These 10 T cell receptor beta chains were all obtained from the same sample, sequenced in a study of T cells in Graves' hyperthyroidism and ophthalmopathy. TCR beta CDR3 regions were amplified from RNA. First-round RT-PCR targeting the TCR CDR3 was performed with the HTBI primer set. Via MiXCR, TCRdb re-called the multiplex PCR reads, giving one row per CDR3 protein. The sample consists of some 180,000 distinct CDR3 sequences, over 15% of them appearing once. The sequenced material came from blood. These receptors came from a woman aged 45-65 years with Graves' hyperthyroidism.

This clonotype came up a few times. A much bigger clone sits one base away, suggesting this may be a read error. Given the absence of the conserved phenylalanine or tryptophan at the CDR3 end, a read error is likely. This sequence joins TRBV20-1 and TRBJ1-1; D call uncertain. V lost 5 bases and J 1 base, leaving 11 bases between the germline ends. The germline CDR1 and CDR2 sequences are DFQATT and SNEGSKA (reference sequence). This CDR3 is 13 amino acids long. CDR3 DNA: TGCAGTGCTTGGATGTTATCGAACACTGAAGCTTTCTCT. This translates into CSAWMLSNTEAFS.

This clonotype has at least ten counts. CDR3 nucleotides: TGTGCCAGCAGTTTATCGGGCCCCTACAATGGTGAGCAGTTCTTC. Residues: CASSLSGPYNGEQFF. The chain couples TRBV27 to TRBJ2-1; no firm D call. CDR1 is MNHEY, CDR2 SMNVEV, per germline (reference sequence). V lost 0 bases and J lost 9, with 15 bases in between. The CDR3 is 15 amino acids.

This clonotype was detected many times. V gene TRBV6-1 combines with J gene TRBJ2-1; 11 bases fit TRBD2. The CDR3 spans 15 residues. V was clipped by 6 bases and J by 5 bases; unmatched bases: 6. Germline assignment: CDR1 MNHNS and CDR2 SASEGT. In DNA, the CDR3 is TGTGCCAGCAGCATACTAGCGGGGGCTAACAATGAGCAGTTCTTC. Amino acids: CASSILAGANNEQFF.

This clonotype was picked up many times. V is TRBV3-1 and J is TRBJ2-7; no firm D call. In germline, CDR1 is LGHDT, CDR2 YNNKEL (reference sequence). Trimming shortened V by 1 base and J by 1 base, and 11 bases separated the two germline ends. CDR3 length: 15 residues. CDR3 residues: CASSQGVDRSYEQYF. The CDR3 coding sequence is TGTGCCAGCAGCCAAGGAGTGGACCGGTCCTACGAGCAGTACTTC.

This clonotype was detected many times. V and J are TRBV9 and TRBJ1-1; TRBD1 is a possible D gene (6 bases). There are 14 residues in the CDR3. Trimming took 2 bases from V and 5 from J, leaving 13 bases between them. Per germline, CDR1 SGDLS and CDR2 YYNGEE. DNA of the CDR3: TGTGCCAGCAGCGTTGGGGACACACCGACTGAAGCTTTCTTT. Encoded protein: CASSVGDTPTEAFF.

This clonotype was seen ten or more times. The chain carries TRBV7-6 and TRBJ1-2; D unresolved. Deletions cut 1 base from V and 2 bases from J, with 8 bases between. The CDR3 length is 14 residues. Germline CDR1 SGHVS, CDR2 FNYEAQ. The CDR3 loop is CASSLDQANYGYTF. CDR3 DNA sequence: TGTGCCAGCAGCTTAGATCAGGCAAACTATGGCTACACCTTC.

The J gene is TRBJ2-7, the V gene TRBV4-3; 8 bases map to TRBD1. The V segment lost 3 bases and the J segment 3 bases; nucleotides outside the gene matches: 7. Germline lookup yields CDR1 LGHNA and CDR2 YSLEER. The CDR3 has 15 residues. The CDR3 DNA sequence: TGCGCCAGCAGCCAGGCAGGGGGCCACCGCTACGAGCAGTACTTC. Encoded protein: CASSQAGGHRYEQYF.

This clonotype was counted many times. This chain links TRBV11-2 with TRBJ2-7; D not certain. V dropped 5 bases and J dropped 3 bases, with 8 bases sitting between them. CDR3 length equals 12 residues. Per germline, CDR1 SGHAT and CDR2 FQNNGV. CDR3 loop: CASSPWGYEQYF. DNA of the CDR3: TGTGCCAGCAGCCCTTGGGGCTACGAGCAGTACTTC.

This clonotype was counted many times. In DNA form, the CDR3 reads TGCGCCAGCAGTGGGACTGCCTCACTGGAGACCCAGTACTTC. Translating gives CASSGTASLETQYF. The rearrangement links TRBV5-1 to TRBJ2-5, with a tentative D call TRBD2 (6 bases). V dropped 5 bases and J dropped 5 bases, with 16 bases sitting between them. The CDR3 is made up of 14 amino acids. The germline V gene encodes CDR1 SGHRS and CDR2 YFSETQ.

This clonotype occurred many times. CDR3 loop: CASSYSWQASTYEQYF. In DNA, the CDR3 is TGTGCCAGCAGTTACTCGTGGCAGGCCTCAACCTACGAGCAGTACTTC. The V and J genes are TRBV6-5 and TRBJ2-7; no firm D call. The CDR3 runs to 16 residues. Germline V lookup: CDR1 MNHEY, CDR2 SVGAGI. V lost 0 bases, J lost 2 bases, and 14 bases lay in between.